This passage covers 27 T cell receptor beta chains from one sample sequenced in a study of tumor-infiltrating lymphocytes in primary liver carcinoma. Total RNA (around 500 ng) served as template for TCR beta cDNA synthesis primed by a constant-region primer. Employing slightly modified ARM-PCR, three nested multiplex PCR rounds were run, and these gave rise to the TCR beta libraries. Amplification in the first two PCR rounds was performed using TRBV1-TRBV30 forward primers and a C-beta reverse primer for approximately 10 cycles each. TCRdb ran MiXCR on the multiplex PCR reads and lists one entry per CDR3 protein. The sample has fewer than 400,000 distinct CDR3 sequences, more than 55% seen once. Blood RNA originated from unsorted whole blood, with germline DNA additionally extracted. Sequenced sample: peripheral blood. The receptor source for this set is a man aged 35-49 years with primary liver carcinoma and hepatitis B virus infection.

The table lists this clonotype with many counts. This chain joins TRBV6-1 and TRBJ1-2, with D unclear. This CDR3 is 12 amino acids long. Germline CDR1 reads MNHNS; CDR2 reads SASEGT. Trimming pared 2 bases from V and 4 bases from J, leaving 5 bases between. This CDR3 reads CASSEQLYGYTF. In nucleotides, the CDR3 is TGTGCCAGCAGTGAACAGCTCTATGGCTACACCTTC.

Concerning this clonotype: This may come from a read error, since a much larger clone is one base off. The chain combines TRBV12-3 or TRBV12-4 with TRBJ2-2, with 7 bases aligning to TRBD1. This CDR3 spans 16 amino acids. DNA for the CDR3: TGTGTCAGCAGTTCCCCGGACAGGTCGAACACCGGGGAGCTGTTTTTT. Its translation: CVSSSPDRSNTGELFF.

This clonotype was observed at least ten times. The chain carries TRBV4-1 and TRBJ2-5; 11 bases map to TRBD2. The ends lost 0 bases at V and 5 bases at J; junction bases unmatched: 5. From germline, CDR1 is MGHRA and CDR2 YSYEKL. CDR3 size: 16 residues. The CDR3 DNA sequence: TGCGCCAGCAGCCAAGAGGCGTCTAGCGGGAGGGAGACCCAGTACTTC. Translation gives CASSQEASSGRETQYF.

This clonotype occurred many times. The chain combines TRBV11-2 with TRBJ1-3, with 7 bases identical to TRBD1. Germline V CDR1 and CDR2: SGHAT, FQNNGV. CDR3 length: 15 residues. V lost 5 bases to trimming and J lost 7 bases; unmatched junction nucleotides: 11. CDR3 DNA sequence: TGTGCCAGCAGCCCACTGGGACAGCCGAGGAACACCATATATTTT. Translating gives CASSPLGQPRNTIYF.

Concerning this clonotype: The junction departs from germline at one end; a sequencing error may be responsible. CDR3 region: CTSSPGDREYETQYF. The DNA for the CDR3 is TGCACCAGCAGCCCTGGGGACAGGGAGTACGAGACCCAGTACTTC. The rearrangement uses TRBV4-1 and TRBJ2-5, with TRBD1 matching over 9 bases. Per germline, CDR1 MGHRA and CDR2 YSYEKL. The CDR3 runs 15 residues.

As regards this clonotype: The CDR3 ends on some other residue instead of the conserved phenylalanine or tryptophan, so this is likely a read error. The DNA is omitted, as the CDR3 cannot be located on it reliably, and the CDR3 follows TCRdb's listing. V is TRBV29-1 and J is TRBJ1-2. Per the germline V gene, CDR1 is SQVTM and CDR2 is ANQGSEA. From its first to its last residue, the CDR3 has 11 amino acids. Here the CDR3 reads CGVSVEGGYTC.

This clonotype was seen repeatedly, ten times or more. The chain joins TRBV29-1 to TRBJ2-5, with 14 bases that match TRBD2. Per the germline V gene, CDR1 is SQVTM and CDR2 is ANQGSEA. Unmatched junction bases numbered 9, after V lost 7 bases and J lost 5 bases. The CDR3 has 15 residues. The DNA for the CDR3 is TGCAGCGCAAACGGACTAGCGGGAGGTGCTGAGACCCAGTACTTC. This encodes CSANGLAGGAETQYF. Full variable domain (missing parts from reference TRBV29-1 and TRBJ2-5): SAVISQKPSRDICQRGTSLTIQCQVDSQVTMMFWYRQQPGQSLTLIATANQGSEATYESGFVIDKFPISRPNLTFSTLTVSNMSPEDSSIYLCSANGLAGGAETQYFGPGTRLLVL.

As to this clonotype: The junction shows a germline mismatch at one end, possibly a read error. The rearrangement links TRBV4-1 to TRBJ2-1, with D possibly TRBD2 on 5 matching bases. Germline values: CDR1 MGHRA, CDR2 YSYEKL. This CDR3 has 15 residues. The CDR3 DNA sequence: TGCGCCAGCAGTCAAGAAACTGGCACGGTCCGCGGGCATTTCTTC. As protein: CASSQETGTVRGHFF.

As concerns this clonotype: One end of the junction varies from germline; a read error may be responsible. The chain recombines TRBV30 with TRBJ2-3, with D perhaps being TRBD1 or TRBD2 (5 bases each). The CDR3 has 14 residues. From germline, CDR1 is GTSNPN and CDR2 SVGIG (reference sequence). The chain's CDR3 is CAWSLTGGKDKQYF. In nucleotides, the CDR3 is TGTGCCTGGAGTTTAACTGGGGGAAAAGATAAGCAGTATTTT.

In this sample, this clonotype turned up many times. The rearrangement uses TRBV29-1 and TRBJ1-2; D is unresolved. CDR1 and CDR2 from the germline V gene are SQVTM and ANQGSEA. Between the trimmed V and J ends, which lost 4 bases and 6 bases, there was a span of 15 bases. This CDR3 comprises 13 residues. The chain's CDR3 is CSVGTSLGNGYTF. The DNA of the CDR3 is TGCAGCGTTGGGACGTCCCTCGGGAATGGCTACACCTTC.

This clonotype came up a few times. CDR3 sequence reads: CASSQAGGEETQYF. DNA of the CDR3: TGCGCCAGCAGCCAAGCGGGAGGGGAAGAGACCCAGTACTTC. The chain combines TRBV4-1 with TRBJ2-5, with TRBD2 identical over 8 bases. Germline CDR1 is MGHRA and CDR2 is YSYEKL. Trimming at V came to 1 base and at J to 3 bases, leaving 1 base not matched to a gene. The CDR3 is 14 residues long.

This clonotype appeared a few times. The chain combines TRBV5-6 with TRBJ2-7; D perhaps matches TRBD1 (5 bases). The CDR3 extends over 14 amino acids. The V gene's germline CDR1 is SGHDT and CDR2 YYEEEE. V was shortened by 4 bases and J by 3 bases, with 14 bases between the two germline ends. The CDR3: CASSHPLGRYEQYF. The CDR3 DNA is TGTGCCAGCAGCCACCCCCTGGGGCGCTACGAGCAGTACTTC. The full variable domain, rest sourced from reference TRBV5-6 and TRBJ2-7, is DAGVTQSPTHLIKTRGQQVTLRCSPKSGHDTVSWYQQALGQGPQFIFQYYEEEERQRGNFPDRFSGHQFPNYSSELNVNALLLGDSALYLCASSHPLGRYEQYFGPGTRLTVT.

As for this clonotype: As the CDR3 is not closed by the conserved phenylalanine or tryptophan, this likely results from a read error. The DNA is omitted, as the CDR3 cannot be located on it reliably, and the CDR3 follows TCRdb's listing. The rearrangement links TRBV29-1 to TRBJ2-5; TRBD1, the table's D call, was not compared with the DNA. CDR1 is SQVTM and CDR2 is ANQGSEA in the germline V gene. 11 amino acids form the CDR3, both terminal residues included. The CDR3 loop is CSVVRGETRYL.

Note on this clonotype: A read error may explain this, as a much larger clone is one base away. The CDR3 here is CASSLDSQGYNSPLHF. Here the CDR3 DNA reads TGTGCCAGCAGTTTAGACAGTCAGGGGTATAATTCACCCCTCCACTTT. The chain carries TRBV6-5 and TRBJ1-6, with D possibly being TRBD1 (6 bases). Deletions cut 4 bases from V and 4 bases from J, with 14 bases between. The CDR3 is made up of 16 amino acids. CDR1 and CDR2 (germline): MNHEY, SVGAGI.

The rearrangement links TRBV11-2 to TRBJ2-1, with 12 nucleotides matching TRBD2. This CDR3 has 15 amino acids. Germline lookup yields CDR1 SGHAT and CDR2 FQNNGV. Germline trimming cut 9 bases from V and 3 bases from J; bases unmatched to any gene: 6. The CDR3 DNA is TGTGCCAGAGGCGAGGGACTAGCGGGCTACAATGAGCAGTTCTTC. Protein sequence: CARGEGLAGYNEQFF.

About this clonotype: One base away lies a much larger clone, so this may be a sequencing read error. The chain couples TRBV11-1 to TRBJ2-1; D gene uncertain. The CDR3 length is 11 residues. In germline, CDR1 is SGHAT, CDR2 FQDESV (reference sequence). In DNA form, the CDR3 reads TGTGCCAGCAGCCCCCTACACGAGCCGTCCTTC. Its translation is CASSPLHEPSF.

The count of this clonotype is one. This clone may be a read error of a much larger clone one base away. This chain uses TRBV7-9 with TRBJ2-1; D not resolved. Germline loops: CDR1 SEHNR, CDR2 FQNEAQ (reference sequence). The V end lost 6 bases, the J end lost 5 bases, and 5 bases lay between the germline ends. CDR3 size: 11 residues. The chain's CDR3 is CASRKDNEQFF. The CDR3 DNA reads TGTGCCAGCAGGAAAGACAATGAGCAGTTCTTC.

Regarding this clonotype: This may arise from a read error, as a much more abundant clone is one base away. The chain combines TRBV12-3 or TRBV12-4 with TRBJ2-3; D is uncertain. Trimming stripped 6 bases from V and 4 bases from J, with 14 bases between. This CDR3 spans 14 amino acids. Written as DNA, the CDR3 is TGTGCCAGCAGGGTCCAGAGGCCTGCAGATACGCAGTATTTT. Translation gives CASRVQRPADTQYF.

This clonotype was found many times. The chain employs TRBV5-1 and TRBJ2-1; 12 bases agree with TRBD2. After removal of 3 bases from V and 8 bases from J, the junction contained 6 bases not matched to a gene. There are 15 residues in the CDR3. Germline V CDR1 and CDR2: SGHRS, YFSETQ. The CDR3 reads CASSSGTSGQDEQFF. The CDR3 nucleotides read TGCGCCAGCAGCTCCGGGACTAGCGGGCAGGATGAGCAGTTCTTC.

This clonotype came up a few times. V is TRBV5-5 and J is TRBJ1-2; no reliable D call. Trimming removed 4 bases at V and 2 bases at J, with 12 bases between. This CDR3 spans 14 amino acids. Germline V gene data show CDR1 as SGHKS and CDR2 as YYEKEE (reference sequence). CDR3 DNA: TGTGCCAGCAGCCCCTCGGCGGGGAACTATGGCTACACCTTC. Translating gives CASSPSAGNYGYTF.

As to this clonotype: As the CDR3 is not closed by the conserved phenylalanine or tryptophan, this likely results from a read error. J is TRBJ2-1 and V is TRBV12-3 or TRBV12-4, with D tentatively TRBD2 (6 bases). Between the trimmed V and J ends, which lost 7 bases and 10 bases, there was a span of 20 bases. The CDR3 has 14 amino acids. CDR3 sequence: CASIRDLSQWEQFL. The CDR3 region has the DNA TGTGCCAGCATCCGGGACTTGTCCCAGTGGGAGCAGTTCCTC.

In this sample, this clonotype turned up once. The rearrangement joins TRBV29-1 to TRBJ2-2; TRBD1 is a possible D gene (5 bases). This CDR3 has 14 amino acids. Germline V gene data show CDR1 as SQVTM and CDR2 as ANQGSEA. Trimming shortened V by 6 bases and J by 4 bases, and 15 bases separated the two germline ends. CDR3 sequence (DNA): TGCAGCGTCAGCAGAGACAGTCTCACCGGGGAGCTGTTTTTT. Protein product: CSVSRDSLTGELFF.

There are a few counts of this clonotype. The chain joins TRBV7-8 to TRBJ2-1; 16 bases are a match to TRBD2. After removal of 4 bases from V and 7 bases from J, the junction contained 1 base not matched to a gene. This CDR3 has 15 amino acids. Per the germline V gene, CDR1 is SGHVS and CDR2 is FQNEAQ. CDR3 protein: CASSSGLAGGNEQFF. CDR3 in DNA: TGTGCCAGCAGCTCGGGACTAGCGGGAGGGAATGAGCAGTTCTTC.

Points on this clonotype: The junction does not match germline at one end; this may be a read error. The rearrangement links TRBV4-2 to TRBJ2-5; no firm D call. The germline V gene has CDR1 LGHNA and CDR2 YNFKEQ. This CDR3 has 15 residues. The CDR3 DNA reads TGTGTCAGCAGCCAAGATCAAGAACCCCAAGAGGCCCAGTACTTC. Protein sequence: CVSSQDQEPQEAQYF.

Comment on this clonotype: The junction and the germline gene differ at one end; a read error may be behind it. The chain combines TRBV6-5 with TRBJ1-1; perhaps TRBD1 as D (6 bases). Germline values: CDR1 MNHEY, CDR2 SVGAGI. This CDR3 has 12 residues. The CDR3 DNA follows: TGTACCAGCAGTCTCTTGACAGGCGGGGCTTTCTTT. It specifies CTSSLLTGGAFF.

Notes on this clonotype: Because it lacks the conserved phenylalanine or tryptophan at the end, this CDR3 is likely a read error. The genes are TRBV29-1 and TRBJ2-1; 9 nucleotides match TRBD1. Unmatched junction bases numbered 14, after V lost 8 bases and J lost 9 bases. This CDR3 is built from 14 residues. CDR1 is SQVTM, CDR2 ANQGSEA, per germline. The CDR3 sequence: CSILRTGVKGEQFL. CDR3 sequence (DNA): TGCAGCATTCTCCGGACAGGGGTGAAGGGTGAGCAGTTCCTC.

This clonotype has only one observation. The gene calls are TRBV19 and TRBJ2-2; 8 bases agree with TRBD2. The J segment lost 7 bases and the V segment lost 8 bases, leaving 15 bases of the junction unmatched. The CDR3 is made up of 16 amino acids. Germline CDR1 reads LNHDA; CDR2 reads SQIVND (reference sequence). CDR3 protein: CASGPWDAGGGGELFF. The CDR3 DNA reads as TGTGCCAGTGGTCCCTGGGATGCGGGAGGTGGCGGGGAGCTGTTTTTT.